This TCR beta chain was identified during a study of blood T cell repertoires in COVID-19. In the authors' methods: Estimation of nucleated cell counts relied on the amplification of reference gene primers. The method was immunoSEQ multiplex PCR; TCRdb's version includes in-frame clones alone and lacks a portion of them. Clonal size and the V and J genes are those of that table, whereas D and trimming came from the DNA. This sample yields fewer than 250,000 clones, of which 92% are seen a single time; around 0.83% belongs to the top ten. Patients in Seattle were enrolled during active infection, then followed longitudinally. This clone was seen once. This receptor was identified in a man under 40 with COVID-19, enrolled during active disease. Source material: peripheral blood.

The CDR3 sequence is CASSIPRGGNQPQHF. The CDR3 DNA is TGTGCCAGTAGTATCCCCAGGGGCGGCAATCAGCCCCAGCATTTT. The gene calls are TRBV19 and TRBJ1-5, with TRBD1 as a possible D gene (6 bases). V shed 3 bases and J shed 2 bases, with 11 bases lying between them. The CDR3 totals 15 residues. The germline gives CDR1 LNHDA, CDR2 SQIVND (reference sequence).